The clone carrying this T cell receptor beta chain was seen at least ten times. Its matching antigen is unknown. The entry originates in a study of neurological immune-mediated disorders. General study points: Levels of TCR clonal expansion peaked in HTLV-1-associated myelopathy and reached their lowest in multiple sclerosis, under those of healthy controls.

TCRdb passed the 5' RACE reads through MiXCR, listing each CDR3 protein once. This sample has about 23,000 distinct CDR3 sequences; about 12% occur once, and the top ten carry less than 15%. The CDR3 loop spans 15 amino acids. After removal of 6 bases from V and 5 bases from J, the junction contained 9 bases not matched to a gene. CDR1 SGHRS and CDR2 YFSETQ come from the germline V gene. This TCR was sampled from a woman aged 60-70 years with HTLV-1-associated myelopathy (HAM/TSP). The sample was PBMCs. The chain combines TRBV5-1 with TRBJ2-3; 10 bases line up with TRBD2. The CDR3 is CASTELAGFRDTQYF. CDR3 coding DNA: TGCGCCAGCACGGAACTAGCGGGGTTTCGAGATACGCAGTATTTT.